This T cell receptor beta chain was recovered during a study of cytomegalovirus exposure and HLA in healthy donors. Germline loops: CDR1 KGHSH, CDR2 LQKENI. V lost 3 bases and J lost 0, with 9 bases in between. CDR3 length: 15 residues. Assay: immunoSEQ multiplex PCR; the TCRdb copy retains only in-frame clones and omits some. The sample has about 150,000 clones, around 84% seen once; the top ten hold roughly 1.9%. Sample: PBMCs. This rearrangement joins TRBV18 to TRBJ1-3; D ambiguous. The TCR sequence derives from a human donor in good health. The CDR3 nucleotides are TGTGCCAGCTCACCTAGCCAAAGCTCTGGAAACACCATATATTTT. Residues: CASSPSQSSGNTIYF.